This TCR beta chain was recorded in a study of blood T cell repertoires in COVID-19. Across the study: The analysed material was cDNA or gDNA that came from T cells, B-cell-depleted T cells, or PBMCs.

The CDR3 loop spans 13 amino acids. Trimming removed 4 bases at V and 10 bases at J, with 11 bases between. From germline, CDR1 is MDHEN and CDR2 SYDVKM. Generated by immunoSEQ multiplex PCR, the TCRdb table keeps only in-frame clones and is missing some. The sample has fewer than 150,000 clones; 85% are singletons. This clonotype was sampled from a human donor in a cohort sampled during active COVID-19. V gene TRBV28 combines with J gene TRBJ1-6; D not certain. Material for sequencing was peripheral blood. CDR3 sequence reads: CASSSPSLSPLHF. The CDR3 DNA reads as TGTGCCAGCAGTTCCCCTTCCTTGTCACCCCTCCACTTT. Full variable domain (remainder filled in from reference TRBV28 and TRBJ1-6): DVKVTQSSRYLVKRTGEKVFLECVQDMDHENMFWYRQDPGLGLRLIYFSYDVKMKEKGDIPEGYSVSREKKERFSLILESASTNQTSMYLCASSSPSLSPLHFGNGTRLTVT.